Described below is a single T cell receptor (beta chain) sequence and its context. Its antigen remains unidentified. Corrective cardiac operations yielded the resected thymus tissue. Immunologically healthy infants in Finland undergoing congenital heart defect surgery were the donors. This sample was taken from a study of human thymus T cells. Findings and caveats of the study: Related studies noted strongly shared thymic repertoires across unrelated people. Among thymic and blood repertoires, usage of V and J genes appeared biased.

The CDR3 sequence is 16 residues long. Per germline, CDR1 KGHSH and CDR2 LQKENI. V was trimmed by 1 base and J by 5 bases, leaving 17 bases between them. Sequencing was performed with immunoSEQ multiplex PCR; in TCRdb, only in-frame clones are kept and a portion is missing. Of tens of thousands of clones in the sample, 95% were seen once. The clonotype originates from a girl under two years old with a congenital heart defect but otherwise immunologically healthy. This chain links TRBV18 with TRBJ2-5, with D perhaps assigned TRBD1 or TRBD2 (6 bases each). Sequenced: thymus tissue. CDR3 loop: CASSPLEGGIEETQYF. Here the CDR3 DNA reads TGTGCCAGCTCACCACTCGAGGGGGGAATCGAGGAGACCCAGTACTTC.